The clone carrying this T cell receptor beta chain was seen only once. The source of the sample is a study of blood T cell repertoires in COVID-19. Profiling relied on immunoSEQ multiplex PCR, and the TCRdb table lists in-frame clones only, not all of them. Of about 24,000 clones listed, around 90% are singletons. Germline V gives CDR1 LNHDA, CDR2 SQIVND (reference sequence). Trimming removed 4 bases from V and 9 bases from J; junction bases left unmatched: 4. The CDR3 is 14 residues long. The V gene is TRBV19, the J gene TRBJ2-6; 9 positions match TRBD1. Material for sequencing was peripheral blood. The clonotype was recovered from a woman in her seventies with active COVID-19. CDR3 sequence: CASSRGQGVNVLTF. The CDR3 DNA sequence: TGTGCCAGTAGTAGGGGACAGGGTGTCAACGTCCTGACTTTC.